This TCR beta chain was sequenced during a study of cytomegalovirus exposure and HLA in healthy donors. Study-level points and caveats: Analysis was performed later, and it showed HLA-associated TCR beta chains to be more clonally expanded than equally common others.

As to this clone: No antigen is known for it.

The PCR had 60 Vbeta and 13 Jbeta primers. Clones were sequenced by immunoSEQ multiplex PCR, and TCRdb holds only the in-frame ones, with some missing. The sample has about 160,000 clones, approximately 84% seen once. The CDR3 spans 15 residues. V was clipped by 1 base and J by 5 bases; unmatched bases: 8. Germline V gives CDR1 SGHNT, CDR2 YYREEE (reference sequence). This receptor was identified in a man aged 25 to 40 in good health and CMV-seronegative. The sequenced material came from PBMCs. The gene calls are TRBV5-4 and TRBJ2-5, with TRBD1 identical over 7 bases. The CDR3 DNA follows: TGTGCCAGCAGCTTGTTGCAGGGGGTAAGGGAGACCCAGTACTTC. It yields the protein CASSLLQGVRETQYF.